This is a list of T cell receptor beta chains from one sample in a study of CD8+CD57+ T cells in acquired aplastic anemia. TCRdb passed the reads through MiXCR, listing each CDR3 protein once. This sample yields some 180,000 distinct CDR3 sequences, of which approximately 48% are seen a single time; about an eighth belongs to the top ten. Sequenced sample: sorted CD4+, CD8+, or CD8+CD57+ T cells (not recorded which) from PBMCs. All receptors derive from a human donor with aplastic anemia. Both conserved end residues are part of each CDR3. A D gene is named only where the DNA matches it firmly. Size is stated for part of the rows, as once, few or many counts, or as a class when the clone is expanded.

D: TRBD1
V: TRBV4-1
size: many
J: TRBJ2-7
DNA: TGCGCCAGCAGCCAAGAAGGGCGGGGGACAGGGGGACGCGAGCAGTACTTC
CDR3: CASSQEGRGTGGREQYF

D: TRBD1
V: TRBV5-1
size: many
J: TRBJ1-6
DNA: TGCGCCAGCAGCGCCCAGGGGGCGGATAATTCACCCCTCCACTTT
CDR3: CASSAQGADNSPLHF

D: TRBD2
V: TRBV7-2
size: few
J: TRBJ2-5
DNA: TGTGCCAGCAGCACCTTAGCGGGGGGGCCTGAGACCCAGTACTTC
CDR3: CASSTLAGGPETQYF

D: -
V: TRBV7-3
size: many
J: TRBJ1-6
DNA: TGTGCCAGCAGCTCCGGACAGAATTCACCCCTCCACTTT
CDR3: CASSSGQNSPLHF

D: -
V: TRBV20-1
size: -
J: TRBJ1-3
DNA: TGCAGTGCTAGAGATCTTGGCAGCTCTGGAAACACCATATATTTT
CDR3: CSARDLGSSGNTIYF

D: TRBD1
V: TRBV5-1
size: many
J: TRBJ1-3
DNA: TGCGCCAGCAGCTTGGGGGACAGGGGCTCAGACACCATATATTTT
CDR3: CASSLGDRGSDTIYF

D: TRBD1
V: TRBV15
size: -
J: TRBJ1-1
DNA: TGTGCCACCAGCAGAGAAGGGGGCAGTTTCACTGAAGCTTTCTTT
CDR3: CATSREGGSFTEAFF

D: TRBD1
V: TRBV20-1
size: -
J: TRBJ2-7
DNA: TGCAGTTTAGCCCCCGGACAGGGTTCTTACTACGAGCAGTACTTC
CDR3: CSLAPGQGSYYEQYF

D: TRBD1
V: TRBV20-1
size: many
J: TRBJ1-1
DNA: TGCAGTGCCCAGGGGGGACTTCGGGCTTTCTTT
CDR3: CSAQGGLRAFF

D: -
V: TRBV27
size: -
J: TRBJ1-6
DNA: TGTGCCAGCAGTTTATTTCTGCAGGAAGATAATTCACCCCTCCACTTT
CDR3: CASSLFLQEDNSPLHF

D: TRBD2
V: TRBV10-3
size: -
J: TRBJ2-7
DNA: TGTGCCATCAGCGAAAGGACTAGCGGGGGGGCCGCTTACGAGCAGTACTTC
CDR3: CAISERTSGGAAYEQYF

D: -
V: TRBV5-1
size: -
J: TRBJ2-3
DNA: TGCGCCAGCAGCACGGGACCTGTAGATACGCAGTATTTT
CDR3: CASSTGPVDTQYF

D: -
V: TRBV2
size: -
J: TRBJ2-7
DNA: TGTGCCATATCCAGGGACGGCTCCTACGAGCAGTACTTC
CDR3: CAISRDGSYEQYF

D: -
V: TRBV24-1
size: few
J: TRBJ1-5
DNA: TGTGCCACCTCGGAAGGGATCAATCAGCCCCAGCATTTT
CDR3: CATSEGINQPQHF

D: TRBD2
V: TRBV2
size: -
J: TRBJ2-3
DNA: TGTGCCAGCGGCGGGGGGATGTCAGATACGCAGTATTTT
CDR3: CASGGGMSDTQYF

D: -
V: TRBV5-4
size: -
J: TRBJ1-2
DNA: TGTGCCAGCAGCTTAGTACGCGGCAGATATGGCTACACCTTC
CDR3: CASSLVRGRYGYTF

D: TRBD1
V: TRBV5-6
size: -
J: TRBJ1-5
DNA: TGTGCCAGCAGCTTGTGGGACAGGGGAAGACAGCCCCAGCATTTT
CDR3: CASSLWDRGRQPQHF

D: TRBD2
V: TRBV19
size: -
J: TRBJ2-7
DNA: TGTGCCAGTAGTAATAGCGGGACACAGGACGAGCAGTACTTC
CDR3: CASSNSGTQDEQYF